Listed here is a single T cell receptor (beta chain). This clone was counted between two and nine times. This clone's antigen is unknown. Within one base of it there is no much larger clone, and no base qualities were kept. This sample includes further DNA sequences coding for the same CDR3. Reading from cysteine to phenylalanine, the CDR3 counts 13 amino acids. The sequence is cut down to CDR3 DNA, 39 bases in frame from base 1. V gives up 5 bases and J gives up 2 bases, and the segment between their germline ends measures 10 bases. The germline V gene gives CDR1 as MDHEN and CDR2 as SYDVKM. The sample belongs to a study of blood T cell repertoires in COVID-19 (dated by TCRdb to 2020 to 2022). Regarding the research as a whole: Collaborator samples came from the United States, Italy and Spain and covered acute and convalescent phases of COVID-19. The material from the prospective study consisted of cDNA or gDNA derived from T cells, B-cell-depleted T cells, or PBMCs. Deeply sampled blood TCRbeta repertoires from subjects exposed to, actively infected with, or recovered from COVID-19 were included in the dataset. The repertoires were released in a freely available public database intended as a resource for research on the immune response to SARS-CoV-2. The samples were drawn from the first 160 participants of the ongoing ImmuneRACE study and from over a thousand subjects provided by 6 global collaborators. Nearly every sample came with metadata listing a de-identified subject ID, COVID-19 status, age in years and sex. Where available, HLA class I and class II types were taken from metadata supplied by the sample provider and were not determined by assay-based typing.

TCRbeta CDR3 regions were amplified from genomic DNA using the immunoSEQ Assay, a bias-controlled multiplex PCR. Turning to the authors' computational methods: Within the assay, amplification of reference gene primers was used to estimate how many nucleated cells each sample contained. To quantify the absolute abundance of each unique TCRbeta CDR3 rearrangement, sequence reads were collapsed and filtered. For each sample, productive Simpson clonality was calculated as the square root of Simpson's diversity index across productive rearrangements. The source is immuneACCESS, and TCRdb retained only in-frame sequences with V and J called. Part of the clones is not carried over; for the studies checked, unresolved V genes explain less than half of this, and the remainder is unexplained. V and J calls and clone size are given by that table; D and trimming were obtained from the DNA. The sample table contains under 150,000 clones; only one count was recorded for roughly 80% of them. The top ten clonotypes cover approximately 1.5% of the sample.

The investigation overall reported the following: The amount of clinical and demographic metadata varied by source and participant and was provided uncurated.

Whole blood was collected in K2EDTA tubes by collaborating institutions according to the institutions' own protocols. For TCRbeta analysis, collaborators shipped samples in one of three forms: frozen whole blood, isolated PBMCs, or DNA extracted from either of those sample types. Sequencing was done on a sample of peripheral blood. The chain is encoded by TRBV28 joined to TRBJ2-7; matching of 6 bases hints at TRBD1 as the D gene. The TCR originated in a man aged 45 to 65 with acute or convalescent COVID-19. CDR3 protein: CASSTTGPYEQYF. The DNA is as follows: TGTGCCAGCAGTACAACAGGGCCCTACGAGCAGTACTTC. The entire variable domain, with the stretches around the CDR3 drawn from the reference TRBV28 and TRBJ2-7 proteins, is DVKVTQSSRYLVKRTGEKVFLECVQDMDHENMFWYRQDPGLGLRLIYFSYDVKMKEKGDIPEGYSVSREKKERFSLILESASTNQTSMYLCASSTTGPYEQYFGPGTRLTVT.